Following are 16 T cell receptor beta chains from one sample sequenced in a study of CD8 T cells in ankylosing spondylitis. From the 5' RACE reads, TCRdb called clonotypes with MiXCR, one entry per CDR3 protein. This table holds about 800,000 distinct CDR3 sequences, 10% to 15% found once. Study results and limitations: The study identified a TCR beta motif of under ten highly homologous variants that appeared characteristic of ankylosing spondylitis blood.

Which antigens these TCRs recognize remains unknown. The sequenced material came from blood, either unsorted or a sorted T cell fraction (not recorded which). All receptors derive from a male donor with ankylosing spondylitis.

This clonotype was found a few times. This rearrangement joins TRBV28 to TRBJ2-5, with D perhaps given as TRBD1 or TRBD2 (5 bases each). Trimming pared 5 bases from V and 5 bases from J, leaving 15 bases between. The germline V gene encodes CDR1 MDHEN and CDR2 SYDVKM. CDR3 length: 14 residues. The CDR3 nucleotides are TGTGCCAGCAGTAACCCGGGACCCCTGGAGACCCAGTACTTC. Translating gives CASSNPGPLETQYF.

This clonotype was counted only a few times. The CDR3 DNA reads as TGTGCCAGCAGCTTAGGGGTCCGGACTAGCGGGAGCAATGAGCAGTTCTTC. This gives the protein CASSLGVRTSGSNEQFF. V is TRBV11-1 and J is TRBJ2-1; 13 bases fit TRBD2. Per germline, CDR1 SGHAT and CDR2 FQDESV (reference sequence). With 1 base clipped from V and 6 bases from J, the junction kept 6 bases outside the gene matches. The CDR3 runs to 17 residues.

The genes are TRBV7-8 and TRBJ1-1; a possible D gene is TRBD1 (5 bases). The germline CDR1 and CDR2 sequences are SGHVS and FQNEAQ. Trimming took off 2 bases at V and 4 bases at J, with 17 bases between the two ends. The CDR3 sequence is 16 residues long. Here the CDR3 DNA reads TGTGCCAGCAGCTTATCGTGGAGGGTGAGGGGCACTGAAGCTTTCTTT. This encodes CASSLSWRVRGTEAFF.

This clonotype was counted only a few times. This rearrangement joins TRBV5-1 to TRBJ2-7; the D is unclear. In germline, CDR1 is SGHRS, CDR2 YFSETQ. The CDR3 runs 14 residues. V was shortened by 1 base and J by 3 bases, with 11 bases between the two germline ends. CDR3 in DNA: TGCGCCAGCAGCTTGTATTGGGAAATCTACGAGCAGTACTTC. Encoded protein: CASSLYWEIYEQYF.

V and J are TRBV6-1 and TRBJ1-5; no firm D call. V lost 4 bases and J 3 bases, leaving 7 bases between the germline ends. From germline, CDR1 is MNHNS and CDR2 SASEGT. The CDR3 covers 13 residues. CDR3 coding DNA: TGTGCCAGCAGTGTACGGCTCAATCAGCCCCAGCATTTT. Translated: CASSVRLNQPQHF.

This clonotype was counted only a few times. V and J are TRBV20-1 and TRBJ2-1; 10 positions agree with TRBD2. The CDR3 runs 14 residues. Germline CDR1 DFQATT, CDR2 SNEGSKA (reference sequence). V shed 4 bases and J 4 bases; nucleotides not matched to a gene: 4. In DNA, the CDR3 is TGCAGTGCTACGAGGACTAGCGGTTACAATGAGCAGTTCTTC. Residues: CSATRTSGYNEQFF.

This clonotype has only a few counts. V usage is TRBV20-1 and J usage is TRBJ2-7; 9 bases match TRBD1. CDR3 length: 14 amino acids. Germline values: CDR1 DFQATT, CDR2 SNEGSKA (reference sequence). Trimming at V came to 2 bases and at J to 3 bases, leaving 5 bases not matched to a gene. The DNA for the CDR3 is TGCAGTGCTAGAAAGTTGACAGGGGGCTACGAGCAGTACTTC. It yields the protein CSARKLTGGYEQYF.

This clonotype turned up a few times. V usage is TRBV7-2 and J usage is TRBJ1-2; D is uncertain. CDR3 length equals 13 residues. The germline V gene encodes CDR1 SGHTA and CDR2 FQGNSA. The V end lost 5 bases, the J end lost 5 bases, and 12 bases lay between the germline ends. The CDR3 loop reads CASSIDAEYGYTF. In DNA, the CDR3 is TGTGCCAGCAGCATCGACGCAGAATATGGCTACACCTTC.

This clonotype was seen a handful of times. DNA for the CDR3: TGCAGTGCTGACGCTCCTTCACCCCTCCACTTT. This sequence encodes CSADAPSPLHF. The rearrangement joins TRBV20-1 to TRBJ1-6; D unclear. The germline V gene has CDR1 DFQATT and CDR2 SNEGSKA (reference sequence). The V end lost 5 bases, the J end lost 9 bases, and 8 bases lay between the germline ends. CDR3 length equals 11 residues.

This clonotype was observed a handful of times. V gene TRBV11-2 combines with J gene TRBJ2-4; the D is unclear. Trimming pared 2 bases from V and 0 bases from J, leaving 5 bases between. CDR1 is SGHAT and CDR2 is FQNNGV in the germline V gene. The CDR3 sequence is 14 residues long. The CDR3 loop reads CASSLILAKNIQYF. The CDR3 region has the DNA TGTGCCAGCAGCTTAATATTAGCCAAAAACATTCAGTACTTC.

This clonotype was seen repeatedly, ten times or more. The chain is built from TRBV7-9 and TRBJ2-1, with TRBD2 identical over 7 bases. The CDR3 length is 10 residues. From germline, CDR1 is SEHNR and CDR2 FQNEAQ (reference sequence). The V segment lost 8 bases and the J segment 14 bases; nucleotides outside the gene matches: 6. CDR3 nucleotide sequence: TGTGCCAGCGCCGGACTAGAAAAGTTCTTC. It encodes CASAGLEKFF.

The chain couples TRBV7-2 to TRBJ2-7, with D possibly being TRBD1 (7 bases). Germline V lookup: CDR1 SGHTA, CDR2 FQGNSA. Trimming cost V 1 base and J 3 bases, with 13 bases left between them. The CDR3 has 15 residues. The CDR3 DNA is TGTGCCAGCAGCTTAGAACCCAGGGGGGTCTACGAGCAGTACTTC. Amino acid sequence: CASSLEPRGVYEQYF.

This clonotype occurred many times. The chain employs TRBV29-1 and TRBJ2-3; the D gene is possibly TRBD1 (5 bases). Trimming took off 5 bases at V and 0 bases at J, with 12 bases between the two ends. The germline V gene has CDR1 SQVTM and CDR2 ANQGSEA. This CDR3 contains 14 residues. CDR3 coding DNA: TGCAGCGTTTCCCAGGGCCATAGCACAGATACGCAGTATTTT. It specifies CSVSQGHSTDTQYF.

The genes are TRBV28 and TRBJ2-6; D not resolved. Looked up from germline, CDR1 is MDHEN and CDR2 is SYDVKM. CDR3 length: 18 amino acids. V was pared by 6 bases and J by 2 bases, with 20 bases between. The CDR3 nucleotides are TGTGCCAGCAGCATACGGACCGGATATAGTGCTGGGGCCAACGTCCTGACTTTC. Residues: CASSIRTGYSAGANVLTF.

This clonotype was seen a single time. The chain uses TRBV12-3 or TRBV12-4 and TRBJ1-3, with no clear D. V dropped 7 bases and J dropped 1 base, with 8 bases sitting between them. This CDR3 has 13 residues. The CDR3 here is CASTKSSGNTIYF. The DNA of the CDR3 is TGTGCCAGCACCAAATCTTCTGGAAACACCATATATTTT.

This clonotype was counted between two and nine times. This rearrangement joins TRBV9 to TRBJ2-7; 8 bases fit TRBD1. This CDR3 comprises 13 residues. Per the germline V gene, CDR1 is SGDLS and CDR2 is YYNGEE. Germline trimming cut 0 bases from V and 12 bases from J; bases unmatched to any gene: 8. In DNA form, the CDR3 reads TGTGCCAGCAGCGTAGCTACGCAGGGGGCTAGGTACTTC. Its translation is CASSVATQGARYF.